This T cell receptor (beta chain) appears in the sequencing data of a study of cytomegalovirus exposure and HLA in healthy donors. TCRdb keeps only in-frame clones here, not all; method: immunoSEQ multiplex PCR. The repertoire includes 100,000 to 150,000 clones, about nine tenths of them detected once, and about 1.5% sits in the top ten. This CDR3 spans 15 amino acids. V was shortened by 4 bases and J by 3 bases, with 15 bases between the two germline ends. CDR1 is MNHEY, CDR2 SMNVEV, per germline (reference sequence). Source material: PBMCs. This sequence was found in a man aged 25-45 years in good health and CMV-seronegative. The chain joins TRBV27 to TRBJ2-5; possible D gene TRBD1, 6 bases. The CDR3 DNA is TGTGCCAGCAGTTCCGGGACAACGAATGAAGAGACCCAGTACTTC. It encodes CASSSGTTNEETQYF.